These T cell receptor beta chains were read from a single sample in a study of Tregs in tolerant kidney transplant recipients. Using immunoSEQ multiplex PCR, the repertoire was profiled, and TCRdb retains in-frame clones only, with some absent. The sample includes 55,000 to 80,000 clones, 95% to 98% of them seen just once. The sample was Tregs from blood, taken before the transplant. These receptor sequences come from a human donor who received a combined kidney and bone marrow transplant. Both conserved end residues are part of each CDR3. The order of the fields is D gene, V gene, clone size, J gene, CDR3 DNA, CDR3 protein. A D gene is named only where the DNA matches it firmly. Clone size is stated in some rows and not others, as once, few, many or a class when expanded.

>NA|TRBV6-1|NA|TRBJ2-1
TGTGCCAGCAGTGACACTTTTTTCGGGGGACTGGGGGTTGAGCAGTTCTTC
CASSDTFFGGLGVEQFF
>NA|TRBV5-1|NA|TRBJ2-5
TGCGCCAGCAGGGCCCAAGAGACCCAGTACTTC
CASRAQETQYF
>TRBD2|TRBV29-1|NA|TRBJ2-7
TGCAGCGTGCGGACTAGCGGGAGGGGACGCGAGCAGTACTTC
CSVRTSGRGREQYF
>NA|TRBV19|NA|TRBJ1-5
TGTGCCAGTAGTATCAGGCAGTACCTCAATCAGCCCCAGCATTTT
CASSIRQYLNQPQHF
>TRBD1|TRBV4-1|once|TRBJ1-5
TGCGCCAGCAGCCCAGGGACAGGGGGACGACAGCCCCAGCATTTT
CASSPGTGGRQPQHF
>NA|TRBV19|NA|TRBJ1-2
TGTGCCAGTAGTATTACAGGAAATGGCTACACCTTC
CASSITGNGYTF
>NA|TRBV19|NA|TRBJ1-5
TGTGCCAGTACCCTGGGGGCGGGCAATCAGCCCCAGCATTTT
CASTLGAGNQPQHF
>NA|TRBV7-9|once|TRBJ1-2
TGTGCCAGCAGCTTGGACAGACGGAGCAATGGCTACACCTTC
CASSLDRRSNGYTF
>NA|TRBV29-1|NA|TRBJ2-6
TGCAGCGCCACGTCAGGATCTGGGGCCAACGTCCTGACTTTC
CSATSGSGANVLTF
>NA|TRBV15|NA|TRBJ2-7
TGTGCCACCAGCAGAGATCGGGGTACCTCCTACGAGCAGTACTTC
CATSRDRGTSYEQYF
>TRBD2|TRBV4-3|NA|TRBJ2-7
TGCGCCAGCAGCCCCCAAGCGGGGCCGGGCGAGCAGTACTTC
CASSPQAGPGEQYF
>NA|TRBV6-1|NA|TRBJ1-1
TGTGCCAGCAGTCCCCAGGGATTGAACACTGAAGCTTTCTTT
CASSPQGLNTEAFF
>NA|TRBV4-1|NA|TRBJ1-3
TGCGCCAGCAGCCAAGAGGAGGTGGGAAACACCATATATTTT
CASSQEEVGNTIYF
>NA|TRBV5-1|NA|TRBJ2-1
TGCGCCAGCAGCTTGTCGTACAATGAGCAGTTCTTC
CASSLSYNEQFF
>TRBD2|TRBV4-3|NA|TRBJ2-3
TGCGCCAGCAGCCAAGTTTTCCCTAGCGGGAGAACAGATACGCAGTATTTT
CASSQVFPSGRTDTQYF
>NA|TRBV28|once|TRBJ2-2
TGTGCCAGCACTCGGATGAGAGGTACCGGGGAGCTGTTTTTT
CASTRMRGTGELFF